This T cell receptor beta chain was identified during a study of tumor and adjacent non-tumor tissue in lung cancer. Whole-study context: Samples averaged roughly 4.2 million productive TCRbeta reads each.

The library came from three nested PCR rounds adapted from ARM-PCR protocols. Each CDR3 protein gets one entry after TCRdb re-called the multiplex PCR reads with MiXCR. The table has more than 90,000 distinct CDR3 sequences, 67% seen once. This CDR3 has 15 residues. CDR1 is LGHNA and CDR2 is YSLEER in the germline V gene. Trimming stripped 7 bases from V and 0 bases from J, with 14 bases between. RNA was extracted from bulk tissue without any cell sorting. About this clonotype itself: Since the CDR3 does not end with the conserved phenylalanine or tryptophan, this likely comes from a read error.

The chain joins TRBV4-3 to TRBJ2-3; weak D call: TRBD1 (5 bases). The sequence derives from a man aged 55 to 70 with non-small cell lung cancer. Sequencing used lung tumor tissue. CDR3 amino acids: CASNQEWGSTDTQYS. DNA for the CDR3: TGCGCCAGCAACCAGGAATGGGGCAGCACAGATACGCAGTATTCT.